This paragraph covers one T cell receptor (beta chain) sequence. This clone has a handful of counts. The target of this receptor is not known. The sample holds no much larger clone one base away, and base qualities are not on file. These data originate in a study of OX40 agonist ivuxolimab in advanced cancers. With regard to the full study: Ivuxolimab was an agonistic, fully human IgG2 monoclonal antibody directed against OX40 (CD134), a costimulatory receptor. Intravenous ivuxolimab was administered to patients every 2 weeks at six dose levels: 0.01, 0.1, 0.3, 1.5, 3 and 10 mg/kg. Among the roughly 52 dose-escalation patients, approximately 20 had hepatocellular carcinoma, 15 or so melanoma, 9 renal cell carcinoma and 9 head and neck cancer. In the dose-escalation cohort, about four fifths of patients were male, and the mean age was 60 years with a range of roughly 20 to 80. Patients were allowed to have had prior anti-PD-1, anti-PD-L1 or anti-CTLA-4 therapy, and around 40% of the dose-escalation patients had previously received checkpoint inhibitors. Partial responses were achieved by three dose-escalation patients, of whom one had hepatocellular carcinoma and two had cutaneous melanoma. The point of sequencing TCRbeta in the periphery was to test whether ivuxolimab changed TCR sequence diversity and drove clonal T-cell expansion. The paper describes the monotherapy dose-escalation part (N ≈ 52 patients) of the phase I trial of ivuxolimab. What the authors observed across the whole study: Clonal expansion of both CD4+ and CD8+ blood T cells was observed from baseline to week 6 at doses 0.1 to 3.0 mg/kg. Low levels of normalized T-cell clonal expansion were also shown by some nonresponding patients. The antigen specificity of the clonally expanded peripheral T cells was not determined. After ivuxolimab, more expanded clones were found on average in CD8+ T cells than in CD4+ T cells. In the 0.1-3.0 mg/kg groups, partial responders were among the patients with the lowest normalized peripheral clonal expansion, particularly in CD8+ T cells.

Trimming removed 2 bases from V and 8 bases from J, leaving 6 bases between the germline ends. Looking up the germline V gene yields CDR1 SGHTA and CDR2 FQGNSA. The CDR3 runs 12 residues from the cysteine to the phenylalanine. The CDR3 DNA has 36 bases and is translated from base 1. Patients with a history of autoimmune disease or receiving systemic immunosuppression were excluded from the trial. Peripheral blood for TCR sequencing was drawn from every dose cohort at baseline, at cycle 4 day 1 and at cycle 7 day 1. Samples came from an open-label, multicenter, first-in-human phase I dose-escalation trial of ivuxolimab. The trial enrolled adults with locally advanced or metastatic head and neck squamous cell, hepatocellular, melanoma or renal cell carcinoma. Before TCR sequencing, CD4+ and CD8+ T cells were separately sorted from peripheral blood. For sequencing of the TCRbeta CDR3 region, genomic DNA was extracted from the sorted cells. The immunoSEQ Assay was used for sequencing of TCRbeta CDR3 regions. The table was pulled from immuneACCESS by TCRdb, which kept in-frame rearrangements only. Such tables lose some clones; where checked, under half of the loss comes from unresolved V genes, and the rest has no known cause. The table for this sample lists about 54,000 clones; around 89% of them were counted only once. The ten largest clones capture around 1.4% of the sample.

The sample was CD4+ or CD8+ T cells sorted from blood, taken in a trial of the OX40 agonist ivuxolimab. This receptor was identified in an adult with an advanced solid tumor such as melanoma, head and neck, liver or kidney cancer. The V gene is TRBV7-2 and the J gene is TRBJ2-2; perhaps TRBD1 is the D gene, with 5 bases matching. The DNA sequence reads TGTGCCAGCAGCTTAAACAGGGGGGAGCTGTTTTTT. This encodes CASSLNRGELFF.